The 15 T cell receptor beta chains presented below share a single source sample, sequenced in a study of technical replicates of blood from a few donors. Profiled with immunoSEQ multiplex PCR; TCRdb holds only in-frame clones, not every one. The top ten hold over 0.35% of the sample, which has tens of thousands of clones, roughly 89% seen once. The material sequenced was T cells isolated from PBMCs. The receptors were gathered from a human donor in good health.

This sequence joins TRBV6-6 and TRBJ1-2; perhaps TRBD1 as D (5 bases). The CDR3 runs to 13 residues. From germline, CDR1 is MNHNY and CDR2 SVGAGI (reference sequence). The V and J ends lost 2 bases and 5 bases respectively, with 9 bases between them. CDR3 bases: TGTGCCAGCAGTTACGGGCCAGGGTATGGCTACACCTTC. Protein: CASSYGPGYGYTF.

V gene TRBV10-3 combines with J gene TRBJ1-5; 7 bases agree with TRBD1. This CDR3 is 18 amino acids long. V lost 3 bases, J lost 9 bases, and 20 bases stayed unmatched. CDR1 ENHRY and CDR2 SYGVKD come from the germline V gene. The CDR3 nucleotides are TGTGCCATCAGTGATCAGGAACGGACAGGTAGTTATATGGGGCCCCAGCATTTT. Protein product: CAISDQERTGSYMGPQHF.

This clone came up once. The V gene is TRBV27, the J gene TRBJ2-5; D unresolved. V gave up 3 bases and J gave up 5 bases, with 10 bases separating them. This CDR3 is 13 amino acids long. The V gene's germline CDR1 is MNHEY and CDR2 SMNVEV (reference sequence). Here the CDR3 reads CASSFGSGETQYF. Here the CDR3 DNA reads TGTGCCAGCAGTTTTGGGTCCGGGGAGACCCAGTACTTC.

This clone was found once. This chain joins TRBV7-8 and TRBJ2-1, with 9 bases that match TRBD2. CDR3 length equals 17 residues. After removal of 6 bases from V and 2 bases from J, the junction contained 11 bases not matched to a gene. The V gene's germline CDR1 is SGHVS and CDR2 FQNEAQ. The CDR3 DNA sequence: TGTGCCAGCAGTCCCAATCCTAGCGGGATCGCCTACAATGAGCAGTTCTTC. Its protein product is CASSPNPSGIAYNEQFF.

In nucleotides, the CDR3 is TGTGCCAGCAGCTTAAGGGGGGGGAAGAACACTGAAGCTTTCTTT. The encoded protein is CASSLRGGKNTEAFF. The genes are TRBV7-6 and TRBJ1-1; D may be TRBD1 (6 bases). The CDR3 has 15 residues. V dropped 2 bases and J dropped 1 base, with 11 bases sitting between them. Germline V CDR1 and CDR2: SGHVS, FNYEAQ.

V is TRBV4-3 and J is TRBJ1-3; no reliable D call. Germline V gene data show CDR1 as LGHNA and CDR2 as YSLEER. The V end lost 5 bases, the J end lost 1 base, and 12 bases lay between the germline ends. The CDR3 length is 15 residues. This CDR3 is CASSSRVGSGNTIYF. The DNA for the CDR3 is TGCGCCAGCAGCTCCCGGGTTGGTTCTGGAAACACCATATATTTT.

The chain carries TRBV2 and TRBJ1-5, with a weak D call TRBD1 (5 bases). V gave up 2 bases and J gave up 5 bases, with 7 bases separating them. The CDR3 length is 13 residues. The germline V gene encodes CDR1 SNHLY and CDR2 FYNNEI. Here the CDR3 DNA reads TGTGCCAGCAGTGAACAGGGCCATCAGCCCCAGCATTTT. It yields the protein CASSEQGHQPQHF.

The genes are TRBV11-2 and TRBJ1-2, with a tentative D call TRBD1 (5 bases). V was cut by 5 bases and J by 4 bases, with 11 bases left in between. The CDR3 is 13 residues long. Germline lookup yields CDR1 SGHAT and CDR2 FQNNGV. For the CDR3, the DNA is TGTGCCAGCAGCCATGCAGGGTCCTATGGCTACACCTTC. It codes for CASSHAGSYGYTF.

The rearrangement links TRBV19 to TRBJ2-2; 8 bases are a match to TRBD1. From germline, CDR1 is LNHDA and CDR2 SQIVND (reference sequence). Losses at the gene ends were 7 bases for V and 6 bases for J; bases not matched to a gene: 7. This CDR3 region has 14 residues. The CDR3 bases are TGTGCCAGTATCCCCGTGACAGGGGCCGGGGAGCTGTTTTTT. Residues: CASIPVTGAGELFF.

CDR3 region: CASSLSVDRGPGNQPQHF. CDR3 in DNA: TGTGCCAGCAGTTTATCCGTTGACAGGGGGCCAGGCAATCAGCCCCAGCATTTT. The chain has TRBV27 and TRBJ1-5, with 10 bases that match TRBD1. Germline-derived CDR1 and CDR2 are MNHEY and SMNVEV (reference sequence). Trimming took 0 bases from V and 2 from J; bases not matched to a gene: 7. This CDR3 has 18 amino acids.

The V gene is TRBV30, the J gene TRBJ2-7; perhaps TRBD2 as D (6 bases). Germline loops: CDR1 GTSNPN, CDR2 SVGIG (reference sequence). Trimming left V 8 bases short and J 7 bases short, with 15 bases between. This CDR3 is 11 amino acids long. In DNA, the CDR3 is TGTGCCGCGTACGACGGGAGAGAGCAGTACTTC. It specifies CAAYDGREQYF.

This clone was seen only once. The CDR3 spells CASSLRPGDNEQFF. The CDR3 DNA follows: TGTGCCAGCAGCCTTCGGCCAGGGGATAATGAGCAGTTCTTC. The genes are TRBV7-8 and TRBJ2-1, with D perhaps TRBD1 (6 bases). CDR3 size: 14 residues. CDR1 and CDR2 from the germline V gene are SGHVS and FQNEAQ. The ends were cut back, 5 bases at V and 7 bases at J, with 15 bases in the middle.

This chain joins TRBV5-1 and TRBJ2-7; 12 bases map to TRBD2. V was pared by 4 bases and J by 4 bases, with 6 bases of the junction left unmatched. Germline V gene lookup returns CDR1 SGHRS and CDR2 YFSETQ. CDR3 size: 15 residues. The CDR3, as DNA: TGCGCCAGCAGCAGGACTAGCGGGACACTTTACGAGCAGTACTTC. Its translation: CASSRTSGTLYEQYF.

The J gene is TRBJ2-1, the V gene TRBV7-9, with D hard to call. The germline V gene has CDR1 SEHNR and CDR2 FQNEAQ (reference sequence). V lost 1 base, J lost 0 bases, and 13 bases lay in between. The CDR3 consists of 17 residues. CDR3 sequence (DNA): TGTGCCAGCAGCTTAGAGGTTTCGTCTAGCTCCTACAATGAGCAGTTCTTC. Its translation: CASSLEVSSSSYNEQFF. The whole variable domain, filled in from reference TRBV7-9 and TRBJ2-1, reads DTGVSQNPRHKITKRGQNVTFRCDPISEHNRLYWYRQTLGQGPEFLTYFQNEAQLEKSRLLSDRFSAERPKGSFSTLEIQRTEQGDSAMYLCASSLEVSSSSYNEQFFGPGTRLTVL.

The chain carries TRBV2 and TRBJ1-2; possible D gene TRBD1, 5 bases. Per germline, CDR1 SNHLY and CDR2 FYNNEI. CDR3 length: 10 residues. Trimming removed 8 bases at V and 4 bases at J, with 5 bases between. CDR3 sequence: CASGAYGYTF. For the CDR3, the DNA is TGTGCCAGCGGGGCCTATGGCTACACCTTC.